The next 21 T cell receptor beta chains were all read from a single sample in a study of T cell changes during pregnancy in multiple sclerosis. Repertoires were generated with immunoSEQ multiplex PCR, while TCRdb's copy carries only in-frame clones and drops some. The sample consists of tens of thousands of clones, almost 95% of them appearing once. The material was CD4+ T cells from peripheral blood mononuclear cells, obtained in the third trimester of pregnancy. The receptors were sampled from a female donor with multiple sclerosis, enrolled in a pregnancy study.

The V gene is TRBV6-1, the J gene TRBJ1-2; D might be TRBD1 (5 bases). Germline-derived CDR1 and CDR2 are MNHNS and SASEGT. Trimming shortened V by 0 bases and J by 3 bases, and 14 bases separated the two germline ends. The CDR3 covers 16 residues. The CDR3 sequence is CASSEALRTLYYGYTF. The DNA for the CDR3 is TGTGCCAGCAGTGAAGCGCTTCGGACACTTTACTATGGCTACACCTTC.

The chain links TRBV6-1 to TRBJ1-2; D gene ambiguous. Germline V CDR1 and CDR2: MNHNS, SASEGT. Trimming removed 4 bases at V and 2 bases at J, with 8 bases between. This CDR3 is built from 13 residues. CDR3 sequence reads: CASSVTRNYGYTF. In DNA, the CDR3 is TGTGCCAGCAGTGTTACTCGAAACTATGGCTACACCTTC.

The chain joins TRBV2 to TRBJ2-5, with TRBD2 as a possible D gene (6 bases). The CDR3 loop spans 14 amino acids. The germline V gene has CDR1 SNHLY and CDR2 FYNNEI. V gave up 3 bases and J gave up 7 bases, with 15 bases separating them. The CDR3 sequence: CASSEGQLSGTQYF. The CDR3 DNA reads TGTGCCAGCAGTGAGGGGCAGCTTAGCGGGACCCAGTACTTC.

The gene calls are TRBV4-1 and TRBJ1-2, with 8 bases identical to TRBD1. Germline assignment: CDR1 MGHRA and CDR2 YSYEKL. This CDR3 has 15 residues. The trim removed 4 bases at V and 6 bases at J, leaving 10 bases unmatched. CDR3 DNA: TGCGCCAGCAGCCGCCCGACAGGGGCCTTGGATGGCTACACCTTC. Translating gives CASSRPTGALDGYTF.

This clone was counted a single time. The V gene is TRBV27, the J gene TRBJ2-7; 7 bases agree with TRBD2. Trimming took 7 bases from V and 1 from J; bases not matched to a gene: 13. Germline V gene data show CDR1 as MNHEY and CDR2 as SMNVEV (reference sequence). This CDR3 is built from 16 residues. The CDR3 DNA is TGTGCCAGCATTATTCCCGGGAGGCCCACTTCCTACGAGCAGTACTTC. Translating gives CASIIPGRPTSYEQYF.

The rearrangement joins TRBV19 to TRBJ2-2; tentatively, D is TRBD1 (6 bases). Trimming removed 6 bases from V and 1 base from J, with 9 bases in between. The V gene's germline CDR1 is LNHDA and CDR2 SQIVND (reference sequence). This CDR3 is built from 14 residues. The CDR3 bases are TGTGCCAGTAGACAGGGCCTGAACACCGGGGAGCTGTTTTTT. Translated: CASRQGLNTGELFF.

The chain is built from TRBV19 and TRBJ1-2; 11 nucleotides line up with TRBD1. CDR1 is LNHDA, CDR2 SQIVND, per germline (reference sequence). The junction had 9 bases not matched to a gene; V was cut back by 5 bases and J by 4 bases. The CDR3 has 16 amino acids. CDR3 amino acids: CASSPGQGGDFYGYTF. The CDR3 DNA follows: TGTGCCAGTAGTCCGGGACAGGGGGGGGATTTCTATGGCTACACCTTC. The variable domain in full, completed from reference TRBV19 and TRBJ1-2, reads DGGITQSPKYLFRKEGQNVTLSCEQNLNHDAMYWYRQDPGQGLRLIYYSQIVNDFQKGDIAEGYSVSREKKESFPLTVTSAQKNPTAFYLCASSPGQGGDFYGYTFGSGTRLTVV.

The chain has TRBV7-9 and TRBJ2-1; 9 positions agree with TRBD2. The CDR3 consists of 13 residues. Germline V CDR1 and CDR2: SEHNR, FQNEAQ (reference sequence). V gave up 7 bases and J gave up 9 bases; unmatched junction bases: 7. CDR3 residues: CASTIAGGFEQFF. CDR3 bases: TGTGCCAGCACCATCGCGGGGGGGTTTGAGCAGTTCTTC.

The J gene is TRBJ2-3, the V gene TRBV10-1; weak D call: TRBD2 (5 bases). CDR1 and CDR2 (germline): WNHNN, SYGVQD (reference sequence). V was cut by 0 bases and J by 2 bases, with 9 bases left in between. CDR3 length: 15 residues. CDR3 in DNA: TGCGCCAGCAGTGAGTCGGGCGGGTTCACAGATACGCAGTATTTT. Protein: CASSESGGFTDTQYF.

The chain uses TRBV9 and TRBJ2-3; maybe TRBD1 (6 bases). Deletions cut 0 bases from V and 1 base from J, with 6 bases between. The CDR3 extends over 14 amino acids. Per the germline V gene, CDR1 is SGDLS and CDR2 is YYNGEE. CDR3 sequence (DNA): TGTGCCAGCAGCGTAGACAGGGGCACAGATACGCAGTATTTT. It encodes CASSVDRGTDTQYF.

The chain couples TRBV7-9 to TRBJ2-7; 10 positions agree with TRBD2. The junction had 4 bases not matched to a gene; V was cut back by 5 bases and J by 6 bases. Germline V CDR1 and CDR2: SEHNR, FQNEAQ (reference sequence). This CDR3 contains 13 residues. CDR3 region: CASSALAGGEQYF. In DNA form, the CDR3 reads TGTGCCAGCAGCGCCTTAGCGGGAGGCGAGCAGTACTTC.

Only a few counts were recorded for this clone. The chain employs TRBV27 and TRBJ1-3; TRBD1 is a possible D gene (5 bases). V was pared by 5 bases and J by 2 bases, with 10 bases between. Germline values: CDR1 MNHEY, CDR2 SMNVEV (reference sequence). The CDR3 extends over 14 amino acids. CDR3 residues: CASSPTVPGNTIYF. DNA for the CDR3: TGTGCCAGCAGTCCGACAGTGCCTGGAAACACCATATATTTT.

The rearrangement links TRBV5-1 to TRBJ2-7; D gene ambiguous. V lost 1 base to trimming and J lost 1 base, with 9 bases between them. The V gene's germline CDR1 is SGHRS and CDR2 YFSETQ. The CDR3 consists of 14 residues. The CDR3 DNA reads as TGCGCCAGCAGCTTGTTTGGGCGTTCCTACGAGCAGTACTTC. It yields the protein CASSLFGRSYEQYF.

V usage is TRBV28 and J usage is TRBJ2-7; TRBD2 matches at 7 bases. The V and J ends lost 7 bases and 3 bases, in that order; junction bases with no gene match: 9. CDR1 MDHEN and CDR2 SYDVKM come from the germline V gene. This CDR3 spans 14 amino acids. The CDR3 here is CASTSGNYYYEQYF. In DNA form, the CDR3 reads TGTGCCAGCACTAGCGGCAATTACTACTACGAGCAGTACTTC.

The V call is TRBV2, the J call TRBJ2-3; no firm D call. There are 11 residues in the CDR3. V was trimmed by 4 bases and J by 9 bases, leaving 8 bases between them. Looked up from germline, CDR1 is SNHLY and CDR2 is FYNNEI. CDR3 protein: CASSAEETQYF. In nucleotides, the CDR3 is TGTGCCAGCAGTGCCGAGGAAACGCAGTATTTT.

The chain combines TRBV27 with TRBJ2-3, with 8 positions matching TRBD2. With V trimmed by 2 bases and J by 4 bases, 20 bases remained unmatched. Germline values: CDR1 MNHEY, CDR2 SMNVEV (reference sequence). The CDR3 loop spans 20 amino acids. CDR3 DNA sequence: TGTGCCAGCAGTTTAACGGGCCAGCCGATAGCGGGAAGTCTGTCAGATACGCAGTATTTT. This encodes CASSLTGQPIAGSLSDTQYF.

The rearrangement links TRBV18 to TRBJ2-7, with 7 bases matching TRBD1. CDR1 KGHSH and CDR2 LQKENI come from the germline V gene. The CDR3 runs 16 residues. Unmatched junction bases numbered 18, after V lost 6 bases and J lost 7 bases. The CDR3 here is CASSREPGQTLIEQYF. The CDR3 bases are TGTGCCAGCTCCAGAGAACCGGGACAGACTTTGATAGAGCAGTACTTC.

CDR3 sequence (DNA): TGTGCCAGCAGCCAAGAGCCGGGGACTAATGAAAAACTGTTTTTT. The encoded protein is CASSQEPGTNEKLFF. The chain combines TRBV14 with TRBJ1-4; unclear D gene. CDR3 length equals 15 residues. V was trimmed by 0 bases and J by 2 bases, leaving 7 bases between them. Germline V gene sequence: CDR1 SGHDN, CDR2 FVKESK.

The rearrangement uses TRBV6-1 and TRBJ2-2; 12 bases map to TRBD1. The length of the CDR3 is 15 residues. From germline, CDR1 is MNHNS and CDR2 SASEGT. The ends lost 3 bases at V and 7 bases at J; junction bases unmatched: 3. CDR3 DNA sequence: TGTGCCAGCAGTGAGGGGACAGGGGGCGGCGGGGAGCTGTTTTTT. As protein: CASSEGTGGGGELFF.

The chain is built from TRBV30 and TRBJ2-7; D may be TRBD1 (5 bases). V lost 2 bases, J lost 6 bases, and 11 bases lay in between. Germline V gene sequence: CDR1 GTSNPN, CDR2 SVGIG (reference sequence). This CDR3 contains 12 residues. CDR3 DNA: TGTGCCTGGAGTCCAGGGTCAGGCGAGCAGTACTTC. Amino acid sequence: CAWSPGSGEQYF.

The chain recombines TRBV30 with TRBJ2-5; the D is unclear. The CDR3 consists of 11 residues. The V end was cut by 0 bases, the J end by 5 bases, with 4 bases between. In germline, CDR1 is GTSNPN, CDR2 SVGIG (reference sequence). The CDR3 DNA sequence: TGTGCCTGGAGTGTATCTGAGACCCAGTACTTC. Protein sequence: CAWSVSETQYF.